A single T cell receptor (beta chain) is shown here with its context. The naive CD8 population came from CD45RO-negative cells selected for CCR7, without terminally differentiated effector memory CD45RA+ cells. This entry belongs to a study of shared clonotypes between healthy human individuals. Sequencing used immunoSEQ multiplex PCR; TCRdb keeps in-frame clones, though not all of them. The data hold over 2,000,000 clones, with 90% to 95% observed a single time. The specimen sequenced was naive CD8+ T cells from PBMCs. The TCR was taken from a man aged 18 to 30 in good health. Some clones in this sample may be carry-over from other donors' samples.

DNA for the CDR3: TGTGCCAGCAGCGAGCGAGAGGTGGGGGGGCGTGAGTATGAGCAGTTCTTC. This gives the protein CASSEREVGGREYEQFF. The rearrangement links TRBV9 to TRBJ2-1; D perhaps matches TRBD2 (7 bases). This CDR3 is 17 amino acids long. Deletions cut 3 bases from V and 8 bases from J, with 24 bases between. The germline V gene has CDR1 SGDLS and CDR2 YYNGEE.